This TCR beta chain was identified in a study of PD-L1 blockade in urothelial cancer. The templates were synthetic TCR analogs, and they were spiked into each PCR. Libraries were prepared by immunoSEQ multiplex PCR; TCRdb keeps only in-frame clonotypes and omits some of them. In the table there are some 77,000 clones, 87% of which are singletons. Each patient supplied 1 to 8 pretreatment and on-treatment samples. From germline, CDR1 is SGHDN and CDR2 FVKESK. CDR3 size: 16 residues. J lost 7 bases, V lost 4 bases, and 9 bases had no gene match. The rearrangement links TRBV14 to TRBJ2-1, with 11 bases fitting TRBD1. Here the sequenced sample was PBMCs, taken around atezolizumab (anti-PD-L1) treatment. The receptor was isolated from a woman in her 70s with urothelial cancer. CDR3 in amino acids: CASSRAGTGGWNEQFF. The CDR3 DNA is TGTGCCAGCAGCCGGGCCGGGACAGGGGGGTGGAATGAGCAGTTCTTC.